This entry describes one T cell receptor (beta chain). The antigen remains undetermined. Libraries were prepared by immunoSEQ multiplex PCR; TCRdb keeps only in-frame clonotypes and omits some of them. The profile covers roughly 53,000 clones, with less than 90% appearing a single time and about 0.69% taken by the ten largest. The data are from a study of OX40 agonist ivuxolimab in advanced cancers. Turning to the study itself: Patient treatment consisted of intravenous ivuxolimab administration every 2 weeks at 0.01 to 10 mg/kg. The group had a mean age of about 60 years, ranged from roughly 23 to 79, and was 80% to 90% male.

V was pared by 1 base and J by 8 bases, with 7 bases of the junction left unmatched. The CDR3 contains 14 residues. Germline CDR1 and CDR2: MNHNS and SASEGT. Whole-study findings and limits: Blood T cells, both CD4+ and CD8+, expanded clonally by week 6 at 0.1 to 3.0 mg/kg. Near-lowest levels of clonal expansion characterized partial responders at 0.1-3.0 mg/kg.

The specimen comprised CD4+ or CD8+ T cells sorted from blood, sampled in a trial of the OX40 agonist ivuxolimab. The TCR comes from an adult with an advanced solid tumor such as melanoma, head and neck, liver or kidney cancer. J is TRBJ1-2 and V is TRBV6-1; 7 nucleotides match TRBD1. In DNA form, the CDR3 reads TGTGCCAGCAGTGAAGAGGGGGCGTCCGGAGGCTACACCTTC. Protein sequence: CASSEEGASGGYTF.